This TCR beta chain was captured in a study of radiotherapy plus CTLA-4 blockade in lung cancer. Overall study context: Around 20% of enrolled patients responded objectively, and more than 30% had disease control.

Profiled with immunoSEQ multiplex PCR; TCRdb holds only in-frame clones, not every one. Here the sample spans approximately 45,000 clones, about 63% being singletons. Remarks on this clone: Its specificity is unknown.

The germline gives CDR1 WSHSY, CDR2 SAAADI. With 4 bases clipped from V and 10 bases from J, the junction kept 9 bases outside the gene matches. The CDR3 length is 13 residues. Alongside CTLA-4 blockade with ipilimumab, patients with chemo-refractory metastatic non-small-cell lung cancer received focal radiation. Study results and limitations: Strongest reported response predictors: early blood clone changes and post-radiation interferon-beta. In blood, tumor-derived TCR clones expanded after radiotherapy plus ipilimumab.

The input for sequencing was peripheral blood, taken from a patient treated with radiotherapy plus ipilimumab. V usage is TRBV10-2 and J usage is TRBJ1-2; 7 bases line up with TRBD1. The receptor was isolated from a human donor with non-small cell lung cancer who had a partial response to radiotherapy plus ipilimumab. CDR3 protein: CASSGRQGRSYTF. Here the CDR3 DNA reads TGCGCCAGCAGTGGTCGACAGGGTAGGTCCTACACCTTC.